In this sample, the clone carrying this TCR beta chain turned up many times. The sample is drawn from a study of blood T cell repertoires in COVID-19. Overall study: Material from acute and convalescent COVID-19 was sourced from the United States, Italy and Spain. PBMCs, B-cell-depleted T cells, or T cells provided the cDNA or gDNA that made up the material.

CDR3 length: 16 amino acids. Germline-derived CDR1 and CDR2 are MDHEN and SYDVKM. V lost 3 bases to trimming and J lost 4 bases, with 16 bases between them. In the authors' workflow: The assay estimated nucleated cells by amplifying reference gene primers. Only in-frame clones appear in the TCRdb table, and some are missing; sequencing was by immunoSEQ multiplex PCR. That table furnishes V, J and clone size, whereas the DNA furnished D and trimming. The table lists around 76,000 clones, approximately 80% of them singletons, with more than 0.7% in the top ten. The chain uses TRBV28 and TRBJ1-5; D is perhaps TRBD1 (5 bases). Sequences were obtained from peripheral blood. The origin of this receptor is a woman in her sixties or seventies with acute or convalescent COVID-19. DNA of the CDR3: TGTGCCAGCAGTTTTAATCAGGGAATGGGGAATCAGCCCCAGCATTTT. Its translation: CASSFNQGMGNQPQHF.